The 24 T cell receptor beta chains in this list originate from one sample, sequenced in a study of T cells in Graves' hyperthyroidism and ophthalmopathy. Amplification yielded TCR beta CDR3 regions, with RNA transcripts as the source. The TCR CDR3 first-round RT-PCR relied on the HTBI primer set. TCRdb fed the multiplex PCR reads into MiXCR, producing one record per CDR3 protein. The table has about 180,000 distinct CDR3 sequences, 17% seen once. Sequencing input: blood. The receptors originated from a woman aged 45-65 years with Graves' hyperthyroidism.

This clonotype has a count of ten or more. The CDR3 is CASSYSGGSYGYTF. In DNA form, the CDR3 reads TGTGCCAGCAGTTACTCTGGGGGGAGCTATGGCTACACCTTC. J is TRBJ1-2 and V is TRBV6-5, with a possible D match to TRBD1 (5 bases). V lost 0 bases, J lost 4 bases, and 9 bases lay in between. CDR3 length: 14 amino acids. The germline V gene encodes CDR1 MNHEY and CDR2 SVGAGI.

V gene TRBV5-1 combines with J gene TRBJ2-2, with 9 bases that match TRBD2. CDR1 is SGHRS, CDR2 YFSETQ, per germline. This CDR3 spans 17 amino acids. With V trimmed by 3 bases and J by 4 bases, 10 bases remained unmatched. DNA of the CDR3: TGCGCCAGCAGCTACCGTGAGCGGGGGGCCCTCACCGGGGAGCTGTTTTTT. It codes for CASSYRERGALTGELFF.

This clonotype occurred many times. The chain couples TRBV20-1 to TRBJ2-2; 10 nucleotides line up with TRBD1. J was trimmed by 5 bases and V by 6 bases; bases with no gene match: 9. Germline V gene lookup returns CDR1 DFQATT and CDR2 SNEGSKA (reference sequence). The CDR3 sequence is 15 residues long. The CDR3 region has the DNA TGCAGTGCCCAACGACAGGGGGCAGGGACCGGGGAGCTGTTTTTT. Residues: CSAQRQGAGTGELFF.

This clonotype appeared many times. DNA for the CDR3: TGTGCCAGCAGCTGGGGGGTCCACGAGCAGTACTTC. Translating gives CASSWGVHEQYF. This chain uses TRBV11-2 with TRBJ2-7, with TRBD2 as a possible D gene (6 bases). The CDR3 consists of 12 residues. Germline V gene sequence: CDR1 SGHAT, CDR2 FQNNGV. Trimming took 4 bases from V and 5 from J, leaving 9 bases between them.

At least ten counts were recorded for this clonotype. J is TRBJ2-3 and V is TRBV2, with D unresolved. The germline gives CDR1 SNHLY, CDR2 FYNNEI. V was cut by 5 bases and J by 4 bases, with 13 bases left in between. The CDR3 covers 14 residues. CDR3 residues: CASSPGRIADTQYF. The DNA of the CDR3 is TGTGCCAGCAGTCCCGGCAGGATCGCAGATACGCAGTATTTT. The full variable domain, completed using reference TRBV2 and TRBJ2-3, is EPEVTQTPSHQVTQMGQEVILRCVPISNHLYFYWYRQILGQKVEFLVSFYNNEISEKSEIFDDQFSVERPDGSNFTLKIRSTKLEDSAMYFCASSPGRIADTQYFGPGTRLTVL.

The table lists this clonotype with many counts. CDR3 DNA: TGTGCCAGCAGCGTAGCGGCTAGCGGGGGGGCCGCAGATACGCAGTATTTT. Translation gives CASSVAASGGAADTQYF. The chain uses TRBV9 and TRBJ2-3; TRBD2 aligns across 12 bases. CDR3 length: 17 amino acids. Trimming took 0 bases from V and 4 from J; bases not matched to a gene: 6. Germline V lookup: CDR1 SGDLS, CDR2 YYNGEE.

This clonotype occurred a few times. The chain couples TRBV20-1 to TRBJ1-2, with D uncertain. V was cut by 0 bases and J by 1 base, with 24 bases left in between. The length of the CDR3 is 19 residues. Germline CDR1 reads DFQATT; CDR2 reads SNEGSKA (reference sequence). The CDR3 reads CSARDLGRWTAAINYGYTF. The CDR3 DNA reads as TGCAGTGCTAGAGACCTCGGGAGATGGACCGCCGCCATTAACTATGGCTACACCTTC.

The rearrangement links TRBV4-2 to TRBJ2-7, with TRBD2 matching 7 bases. The CDR3 has 15 amino acids. Losses at the gene ends were 0 bases for V and 2 bases for J; bases not matched to a gene: 4. Germline V gene data show CDR1 as LGHNA and CDR2 as YNFKEQ. The CDR3 spells CASSQDSGFTYEQYF. The CDR3 DNA follows: TGTGCCAGCAGCCAAGATAGCGGGTTTACCTACGAGCAGTACTTC.

This clonotype was seen only once. J is TRBJ2-7 and V is TRBV28, with 11 bases identical to TRBD2. Germline CDR1 reads MDHEN; CDR2 reads SYDVKM. The CDR3 is 15 amino acids. J lost 5 bases, V lost 2 bases, and 5 bases had no gene match. The CDR3 spells CASSLVTSGRDEQYF. The CDR3 coding sequence is TGTGCCAGCAGTTTAGTTACTAGCGGGAGAGACGAGCAGTACTTC.

J is TRBJ1-2 and V is TRBV4-1; D not resolved. The V and J ends lost 1 base and 3 bases respectively, with 18 bases between them. The CDR3 runs 17 residues. CDR1 and CDR2 (germline): MGHRA, YSYEKL. CDR3 DNA: TGCGCCAGCAGCCAAGGGCCGACACCCTGGCTAGACTATGGCTACACCTTC. Its protein product is CASSQGPTPWLDYGYTF.

Ten or more counts support this clonotype. The J gene is TRBJ2-3, the V gene TRBV20-1; D may correspond to TRBD1 or TRBD2 (6 bases each). Germline V CDR1 and CDR2: DFQATT, SNEGSKA (reference sequence). The CDR3 consists of 17 residues. With 0 bases removed from V and 6 bases from J, the gap between germline ends came to 22 bases. The CDR3 reads CSARDPGTGASWDTQYF. DNA of the CDR3: TGCAGTGCTAGAGACCCCGGGACGGGGGCTTCTTGGGATACGCAGTATTTT.

This clonotype was observed many times. This chain links TRBV5-1 with TRBJ2-7, with D unclear. V was pared by 5 bases and J by 1 base, with 13 bases between. The V gene's germline CDR1 is SGHRS and CDR2 YFSETQ. The CDR3 has 14 amino acids. In DNA form, the CDR3 reads TGCGCCAGCAGGAATGACATATCGTCCTACGAGCAGTACTTC. Amino acids: CASRNDISSYEQYF.

This clonotype was observed a handful of times. V gene TRBV7-8 combines with J gene TRBJ2-7; TRBD2 matches at 8 bases. The CDR3 has 15 residues. Germline V gene sequence: CDR1 SGHVS, CDR2 FQNEAQ. J gave up 4 bases and V 4 bases, and 9 bases lay outside the gene matches. The CDR3 nucleotides read TGTGCCAGCAGCTCCGAGGAAGCGGGGGTATACGAGCAGTACTTC. This gives the protein CASSSEEAGVYEQYF.

The CDR3 bases are TGTGCCAGCAGCCAAGAAGGTTGGGGAACTAGCACAGATACGCAGTATTTT. Protein product: CASSQEGWGTSTDTQYF. The V gene is TRBV3-1, the J gene TRBJ2-3; D call uncertain. The CDR3 extends over 17 amino acids. Germline CDR1 is LGHDT and CDR2 is YNNKEL (reference sequence). The germline V and J ends were trimmed by 0 bases and 0 bases, with 13 bases remaining between them.

In this sample, this clonotype turned up many times. The chain's CDR3 is CASSYSRSEGSEAFF. The CDR3 DNA sequence: TGTGCCAGCAGTTATTCCAGGTCCGAGGGAAGTGAAGCTTTCTTT. V usage is TRBV6-1 and J usage is TRBJ1-1; D is unclear. The length of the CDR3 is 15 residues. V was cut by 5 bases and J by 7 bases, with 20 bases left in between. Per the germline V gene, CDR1 is MNHNS and CDR2 is SASEGT.

This clonotype was seen repeatedly, ten times or more. Here the CDR3 reads CSVEIGTGELFF. CDR3 sequence (DNA): TGCAGCGTTGAGATTGGAACCGGGGAGCTGTTTTTT. The V and J genes are TRBV29-1 and TRBJ2-2; D not resolved. The CDR3 is made up of 12 amino acids. In germline, CDR1 is SQVTM, CDR2 ANQGSEA. Between the trimmed V and J ends, which lost 3 bases and 5 bases, there was a span of 7 bases.

This clonotype was counted ten times or more. This rearrangement joins TRBV15 to TRBJ1-2; D perhaps matches TRBD1 (6 bases). With 3 bases removed from V and 5 bases from J, the gap between germline ends came to 22 bases. Per germline, CDR1 LNHNV and CDR2 YYDKDF (reference sequence). The CDR3 consists of 17 residues. CDR3 residues: CATSRPLGRGGQYGYTF. DNA of the CDR3: TGTGCCACCAGCAGGCCCTTAGGACGAGGGGGGCAGTATGGCTACACCTTC.

This clonotype occurred many times. V and J are TRBV12-3 or TRBV12-4 and TRBJ1-3; D call uncertain. The CDR3 sequence is 14 residues long. V gave up 2 bases and J gave up 3 bases, with 8 bases separating them. The CDR3 DNA is TGTGCCAGCAGTTTACAAGGATTTGGAAACACCATATATTTT. This gives the protein CASSLQGFGNTIYF.

This clonotype was detected many times. The V call is TRBV10-3, the J call TRBJ1-2; possibly TRBD1 for D (6 bases). CDR1 and CDR2 (germline): ENHRY, SYGVKD. Trimming pared 6 bases from V and 6 bases from J, leaving 11 bases between. This CDR3 is built from 12 residues. The CDR3 region is CAIRGTRDGYTF. The CDR3 region has the DNA TGTGCCATCAGAGGGACAAGGGATGGCTACACCTTC.

This clonotype was detected ten times or more. This rearrangement joins TRBV14 to TRBJ2-1; 9 positions agree with TRBD2. Per the germline V gene, CDR1 is SGHDN and CDR2 is FVKESK. This CDR3 comprises 16 residues. Trimming removed 2 bases from V and 5 bases from J; junction bases left unmatched: 7. The CDR3 sequence: CASSQKLAGAHNEQFF. Written as DNA, the CDR3 is TGTGCCAGCAGCCAAAAATTAGCGGGGGCCCACAATGAGCAGTTCTTC.

There are many counts of this clonotype. The chain combines TRBV19 with TRBJ2-1, with D maybe TRBD1 (6 bases). The CDR3 runs 15 residues. Trimming cost V 4 bases and J 0 bases, with 10 bases left between them. Germline V gene lookup returns CDR1 LNHDA and CDR2 SQIVND (reference sequence). The CDR3 is CASSTDRSSYNEQFF. The CDR3, as DNA: TGTGCCAGTAGTACCGACAGGAGCTCCTACAATGAGCAGTTCTTC.

In its sample, this clonotype was seen many times. The chain's CDR3 is CASRSTTAMNTEAFF. Here the CDR3 DNA reads TGCGCCAGCAGGTCAACGACAGCCATGAACACTGAAGCTTTCTTT. This chain uses TRBV5-1 with TRBJ1-1, with D perhaps matching TRBD1 (5 bases). The length of the CDR3 is 15 residues. Germline V gene lookup returns CDR1 SGHRS and CDR2 YFSETQ. V was clipped by 5 bases and J by 0 bases, with 14 bases between them. The full variable domain, in which reference TRBV5-1 and TRBJ1-1 provide the parts outside the CDR3, is KAGVTQTPRYLIKTRGQQVTLSCSPISGHRSVSWYQQTPGQGLQFLFEYFSETQRNKGNFPGRFSGRQFSNSRSEMNVSTLELGDSALYLCASRSTTAMNTEAFFGQGTRLTVV.

This clonotype was seen repeatedly, ten times or more. One end of the junction varies from germline; a read error may be responsible. The chain couples TRBV7-7 to TRBJ2-5; tentatively, D is TRBD2 (6 bases). Per the germline V gene, CDR1 is SSHAT and CDR2 is FNYEAQ (reference sequence). The CDR3 covers 13 residues. The CDR3 spells CASSFSGRETQYF. The CDR3 coding sequence is TGTGCTAGCAGCTTTAGCGGTCGAGAGACCCAGTACTTC.

This clonotype has ten or more counts. CDR3 sequence: CASIRQGVGRETQYF. As DNA, the CDR3 is TGTGCCAGCATTCGACAGGGGGTAGGGAGAGAGACCCAGTACTTC. V usage is TRBV2 and J usage is TRBJ2-5, with 9 bases that match TRBD1. Germline trimming cut 7 bases from V and 4 bases from J; bases unmatched to any gene: 10. This CDR3 region has 15 residues. Germline-derived CDR1 and CDR2 are SNHLY and FYNNEI.